This T cell receptor beta chain derives from a study of T cell clones after liver transplantation. The wider study: Pre-transplant mixed lymphocyte reactions yielded third-party-reactive TCRbeta sequences as comparators for graft-donor-reactive sequences. Apart from three HCV-positive recipients, transplants were for non-autoimmune, non-viral reasons. Patients counted as tolerant after at least one year off all immunosuppression, enzymes not exceeding twice normal. Overall study results and limits: Compared with third party-reactive sequences, donor-reactive ones declined more, independent of withdrawal success.

Data came from immunoSEQ multiplex PCR; TCRdb stores just in-frame clones and leaves some out. Of roughly 80,000 clones listed, over 80% were seen once; the top ten hold roughly 0.44%. With regard to this clone: Its antigen is as yet unknown.

The CDR3 sequence is 14 residues long. The J segment lost 6 bases and the V segment lost 0 bases, leaving 3 bases of the junction unmatched. CDR1 and CDR2 (germline): SGHAT, FQNNGV. The chain combines TRBV11-2 with TRBJ1-1, with 8 nucleotides matching TRBD1. The starting material was CD4+ T cells from blood, obtained around 42 months after liver transplant. The TCR sequence derives from a human patient who received a liver transplant. Some of the T cells may derive from the graft donor. The CDR3 here is CASSLDRGLAEAFF. The CDR3 DNA sequence: TGTGCCAGCAGCTTAGACAGGGGGCTCGCTGAAGCTTTCTTT. Together with reference TRBV11-2 and TRBJ1-1, the CDR3 gives the full variable domain: EAGVAQSPRYKIIEKRQSVAFWCNPISGHATLYWYQQILGQGPKLLIQFQNNGVVDDSQLPKDRFSAERLKGVDSTLKIQPAKLEDSAVYLCASSLDRGLAEAFFGQGTRLTVV.